Sequencing of this TCR beta chain was carried out in a study of blood T cell repertoires in COVID-19. This clone was counted a single time. Other nucleotide sequences from this sample produce the same CDR3. Only in-frame clones appear in the TCRdb table, and some are missing; sequencing was by immunoSEQ multiplex PCR. The data show over 200,000 clones, 70% to 90% seen once. The specimen was PBMCs or T cells enriched from blood (not recorded which). This clonotype was sampled from a young man who had recovered from COVID-19.

The DNA of the CDR3 is TGCGCCAGCAGCTTGGGCCTAGCGGGTATAGATACGCAGTATTTT. Protein sequence: CASSLGLAGIDTQYF. This chain uses TRBV5-1 with TRBJ2-3, with TRBD2 matching 8 bases. V trimming: 0 bases; J trimming: 5 bases; junction bases outside the gene matches: 5. This CDR3 comprises 15 residues. Germline values: CDR1 SGHRS, CDR2 YFSETQ.